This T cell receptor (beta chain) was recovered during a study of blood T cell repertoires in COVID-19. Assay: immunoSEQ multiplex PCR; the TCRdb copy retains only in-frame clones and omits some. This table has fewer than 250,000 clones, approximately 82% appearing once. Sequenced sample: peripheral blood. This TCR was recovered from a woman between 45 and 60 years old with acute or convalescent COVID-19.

The CDR3 DNA follows: TGTGCCAGCAGTCCGTCCGGGACAGGGAAGAGAGTGGAGCAGTTCTTC. It encodes CASSPSGTGKRVEQFF. J is TRBJ2-1 and V is TRBV28; 9 nucleotides line up with TRBD1. CDR1 is MDHEN, CDR2 SYDVKM, per germline. V was pared by 5 bases and J by 10 bases, with 15 bases of the junction left unmatched. This CDR3 has 16 residues.